This TCR beta chain appears in the sequencing data of a study of shared clonotypes between healthy human individuals. Using immunoSEQ multiplex PCR, the repertoire was profiled, and TCRdb retains in-frame clones only, with some absent. This sample has more than 2 million clones; 85% to 95% occur once, and the top ten carry under 0.15%. Between the trimmed V and J ends, which lost 5 bases and 11 bases, there was a span of 16 bases. Germline loops: CDR1 SGHVS, CDR2 FNYEAQ. The CDR3 runs to 13 residues. Sequenced: naive CD4+ T cells sorted from blood. Stated subset: CD45RA+ positively selected. This clonotype was sampled from a man aged 18 to 29 in good health. The genes are TRBV7-6 and TRBJ1-5, with no clear D. The CDR3 protein is CASSPSPLVAQHF. The CDR3 coding sequence is TGTGCCAGCAGCCCTTCTCCCCTGGTCGCCCAGCATTTT.